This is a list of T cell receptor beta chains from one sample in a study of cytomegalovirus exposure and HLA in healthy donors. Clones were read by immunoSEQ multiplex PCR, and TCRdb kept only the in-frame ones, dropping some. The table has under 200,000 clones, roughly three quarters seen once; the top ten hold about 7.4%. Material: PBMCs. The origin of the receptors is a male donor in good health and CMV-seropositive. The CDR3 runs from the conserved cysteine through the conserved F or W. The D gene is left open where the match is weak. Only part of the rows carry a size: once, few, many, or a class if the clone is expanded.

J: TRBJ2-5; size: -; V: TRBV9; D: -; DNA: TGTGCCAGCAGCGCGGGAGCGGCTAAAGAGACCCAGTACTTC; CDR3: CASSAGAAKETQYF
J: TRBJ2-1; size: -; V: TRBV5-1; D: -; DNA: TGCGCCAGCAGCTCCCTTAGGACAGCTGAGAATGAGCAGTTCTTC; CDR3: CASSSLRTAENEQFF
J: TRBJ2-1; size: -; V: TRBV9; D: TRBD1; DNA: TGTGCCAGCAGCGCCCCGGGACAGGGGAGTTACAATGAGCAGTTCTTC; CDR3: CASSAPGQGSYNEQFF
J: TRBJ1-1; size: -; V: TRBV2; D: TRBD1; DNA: TGTGCCAGCAGTCCCGGGACAGTGAACACTGAAGCTTTCTTT; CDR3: CASSPGTVNTEAFF
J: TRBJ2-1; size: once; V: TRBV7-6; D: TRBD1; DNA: TGTGCCAGCAGCTTGACAATAAAGGGACAGATTTACAATGAGCAGTTCTTC; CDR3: CASSLTIKGQIYNEQFF
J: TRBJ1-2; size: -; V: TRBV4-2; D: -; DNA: TGTGCCAGCAGCCAAGAATCTGTGACTCGTCATGGCTACACCTTC; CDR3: CASSQESVTRHGYTF
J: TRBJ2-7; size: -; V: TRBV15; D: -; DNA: TGTGCCACCAGCAGAGATCTGAGGTCCGCGAGCTCCTACGAGCAGTACTTC; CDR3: CATSRDLRSASSYEQYF
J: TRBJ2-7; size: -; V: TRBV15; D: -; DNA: TGTGCCACCAGCAGAGACCTTATGTACGAGCAGTACTTC; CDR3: CATSRDLMYEQYF
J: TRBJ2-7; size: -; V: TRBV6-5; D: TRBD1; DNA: TGTGCCAGCAGTCGGACAGGGTATGAGCAGTACTTC; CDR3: CASSRTGYEQYF
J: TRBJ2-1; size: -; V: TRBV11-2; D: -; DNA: TGTGCCAGCAGCCCGGGGGGCTTCCTCAATGAGCAGTTCTTC; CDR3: CASSPGGFLNEQFF
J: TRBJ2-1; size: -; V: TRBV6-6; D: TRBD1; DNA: TGTGCCAGCAGTTATCCGGGACAGCACAATGAGCAGTTCTTC; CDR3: CASSYPGQHNEQFF
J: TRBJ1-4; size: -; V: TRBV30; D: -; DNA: TGTGCCTGGAGTGGACAGTTTAATGAAAAACTGTTTTTT; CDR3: CAWSGQFNEKLFF
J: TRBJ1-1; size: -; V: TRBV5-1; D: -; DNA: TGCGCCAGCAGCCTCCTTGGCGCAGGGAACACTGAAGCTTTCTTT; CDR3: CASSLLGAGNTEAFF